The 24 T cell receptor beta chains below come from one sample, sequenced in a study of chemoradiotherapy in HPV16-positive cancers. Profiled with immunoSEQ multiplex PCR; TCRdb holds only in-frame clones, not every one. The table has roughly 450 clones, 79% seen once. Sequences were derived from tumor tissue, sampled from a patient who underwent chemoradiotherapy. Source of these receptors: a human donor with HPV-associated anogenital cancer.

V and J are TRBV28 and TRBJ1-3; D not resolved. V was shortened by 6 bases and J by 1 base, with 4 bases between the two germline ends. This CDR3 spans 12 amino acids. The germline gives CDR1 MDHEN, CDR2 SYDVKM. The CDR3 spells CASRTSGNTIYF. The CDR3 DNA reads TGTGCCAGCAGGACGTCTGGAAACACCATATATTTT.

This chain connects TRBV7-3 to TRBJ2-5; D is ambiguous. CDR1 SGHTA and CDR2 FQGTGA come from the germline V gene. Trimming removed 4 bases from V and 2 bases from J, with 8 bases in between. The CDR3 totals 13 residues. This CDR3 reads CASSSGPQETQYF. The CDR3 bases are TGTGCCAGCAGCTCCGGACCTCAAGAGACCCAGTACTTC.

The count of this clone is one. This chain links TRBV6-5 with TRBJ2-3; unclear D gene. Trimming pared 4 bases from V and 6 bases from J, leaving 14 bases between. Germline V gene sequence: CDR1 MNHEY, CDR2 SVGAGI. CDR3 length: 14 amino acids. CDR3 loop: CASSLGPLLDTQYF. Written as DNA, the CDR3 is TGTGCCAGCAGTTTAGGACCCTTACTGGATACGCAGTATTTT.

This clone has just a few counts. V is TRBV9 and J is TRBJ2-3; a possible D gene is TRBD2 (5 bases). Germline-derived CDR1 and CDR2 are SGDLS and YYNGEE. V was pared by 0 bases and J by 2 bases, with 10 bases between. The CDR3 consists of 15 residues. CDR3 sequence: CASSVAPGTTDTQYF. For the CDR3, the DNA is TGTGCCAGCAGCGTAGCTCCGGGAACCACAGATACGCAGTATTTT.

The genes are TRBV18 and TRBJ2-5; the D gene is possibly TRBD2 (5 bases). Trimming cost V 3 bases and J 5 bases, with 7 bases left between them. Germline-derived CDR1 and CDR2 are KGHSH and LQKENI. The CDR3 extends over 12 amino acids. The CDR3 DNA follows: TGTGCCAGCTCACCCACGGGGGAGACCCAGTACTTC. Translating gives CASSPTGETQYF.

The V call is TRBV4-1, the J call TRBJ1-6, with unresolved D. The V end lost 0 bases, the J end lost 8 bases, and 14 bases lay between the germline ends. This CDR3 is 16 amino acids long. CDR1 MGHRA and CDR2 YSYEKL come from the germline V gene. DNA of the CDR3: TGCGCCAGCAGCCAAGATTCTCCAGTCTCGGATTCACCCCTCCACTTT. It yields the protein CASSQDSPVSDSPLHF.

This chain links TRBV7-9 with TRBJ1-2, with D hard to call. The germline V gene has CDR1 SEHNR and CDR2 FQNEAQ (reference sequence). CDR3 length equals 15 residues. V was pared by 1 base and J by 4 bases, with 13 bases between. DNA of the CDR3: TGTGCCAGCAGCTTAGTCGGATCCGAGGGCTATGGCTACACCTTC. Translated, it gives CASSLVGSEGYGYTF.

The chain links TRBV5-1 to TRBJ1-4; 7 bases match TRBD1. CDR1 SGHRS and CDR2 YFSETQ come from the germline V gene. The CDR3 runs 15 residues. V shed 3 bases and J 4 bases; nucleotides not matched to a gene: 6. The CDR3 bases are TGCGCCAGCAGCTCAACACAGGGGTTTAATGAAAAACTGTTTTTT. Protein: CASSSTQGFNEKLFF.

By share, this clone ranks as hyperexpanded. The DNA of the CDR3 is TGTGCCAGCAGCTTACGGGGCTATGGCTACACCTTC. Residues: CASSLRGYGYTF. The chain joins TRBV7-9 to TRBJ1-2; unclear D gene. V lost 2 bases to trimming and J lost 4 bases, with 5 bases between them. The CDR3 extends over 12 amino acids. Germline CDR1 reads SEHNR; CDR2 reads FQNEAQ (reference sequence).

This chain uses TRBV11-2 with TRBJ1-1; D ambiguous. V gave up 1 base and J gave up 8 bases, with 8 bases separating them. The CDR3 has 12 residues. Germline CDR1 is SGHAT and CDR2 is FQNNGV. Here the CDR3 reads CASSLATREAFF. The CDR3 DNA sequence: TGTGCCAGCAGCTTAGCGACAAGAGAAGCTTTCTTT.

The CDR3 nucleotides are TGTGCCAGCAGTGAAGGGGCAAGAGACTACCAAGAGACCCAGTACTTC. This codes for CASSEGARDYQETQYF. This chain joins TRBV2 and TRBJ2-5, with D uncertain. CDR1 and CDR2 from the germline V gene are SNHLY and FYNNEI. The CDR3 covers 16 residues. Trimming removed 1 base from V and 0 bases from J, with 12 bases in between.

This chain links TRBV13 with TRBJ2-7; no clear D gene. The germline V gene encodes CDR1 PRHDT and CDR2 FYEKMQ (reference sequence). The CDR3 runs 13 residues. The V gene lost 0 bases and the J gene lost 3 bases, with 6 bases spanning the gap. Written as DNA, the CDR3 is TGTGCCAGCAGCTTAGGTAGCAGCTACGAGCAGTACTTC. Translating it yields CASSLGSSYEQYF.

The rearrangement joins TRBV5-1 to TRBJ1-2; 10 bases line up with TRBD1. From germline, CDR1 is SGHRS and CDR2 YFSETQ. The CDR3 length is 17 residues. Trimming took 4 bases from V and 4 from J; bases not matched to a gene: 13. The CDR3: CASSPGQGRQVGYGYTF. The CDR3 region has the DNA TGCGCCAGCAGCCCGGGACAGGGGCGCCAGGTTGGCTATGGCTACACCTTC.

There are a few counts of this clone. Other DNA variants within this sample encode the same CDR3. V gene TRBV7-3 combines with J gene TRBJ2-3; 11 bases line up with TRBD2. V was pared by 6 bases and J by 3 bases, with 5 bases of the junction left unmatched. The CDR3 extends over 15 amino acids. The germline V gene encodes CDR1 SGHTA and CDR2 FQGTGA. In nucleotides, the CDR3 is TGTGCCAGCAGTCTGACTAGCGGGGAAACAGATACGCAGTATTTT. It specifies CASSLTSGETDTQYF.

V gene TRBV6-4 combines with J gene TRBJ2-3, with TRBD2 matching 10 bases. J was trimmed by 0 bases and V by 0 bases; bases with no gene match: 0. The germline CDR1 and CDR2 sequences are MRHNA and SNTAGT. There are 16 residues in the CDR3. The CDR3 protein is CASSDSTSGSTDTQYF. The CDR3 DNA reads TGTGCCAGCAGTGACTCGACTAGCGGGAGCACAGATACGCAGTATTTT.

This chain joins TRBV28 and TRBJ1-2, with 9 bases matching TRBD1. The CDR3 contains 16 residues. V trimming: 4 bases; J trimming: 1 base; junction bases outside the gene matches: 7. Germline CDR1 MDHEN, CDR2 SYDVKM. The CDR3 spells CASSSGTGIFNYGYTF. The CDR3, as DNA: TGTGCCAGCAGTTCCGGGACAGGGATCTTTAACTATGGCTACACCTTC.

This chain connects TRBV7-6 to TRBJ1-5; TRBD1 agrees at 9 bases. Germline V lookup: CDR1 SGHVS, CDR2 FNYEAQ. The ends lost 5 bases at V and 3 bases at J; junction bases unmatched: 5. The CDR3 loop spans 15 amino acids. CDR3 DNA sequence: TGTGCCAGCAGCCCCGGGGACAGGGTCAATCAGCCCCAGCATTTT. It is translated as CASSPGDRVNQPQHF. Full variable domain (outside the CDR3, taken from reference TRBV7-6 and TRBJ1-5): GAGVSQSPRYKVTKRGQDVALRCDPISGHVSLYWYRQALGQGPEFLTYFNYEAQQDKSGLPNDRFSAERPEGSISTLTIQRTEQRDSAMYRCASSPGDRVNQPQHFGDGTRLSIL.

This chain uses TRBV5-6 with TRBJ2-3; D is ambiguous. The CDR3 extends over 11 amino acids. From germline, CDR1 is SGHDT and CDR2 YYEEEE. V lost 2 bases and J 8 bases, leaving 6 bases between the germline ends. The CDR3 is CASSLDGTQYF. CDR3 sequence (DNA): TGTGCCAGCAGCTTAGATGGTACGCAGTATTTT.

CDR3: CASSHSRTSGRAGTRAYEQYF. In DNA form, the CDR3 reads TGTGCCAGCAGTCACTCCAGGACTAGCGGGAGGGCCGGAACCCGTGCGTACGAGCAGTACTTC. The J gene is TRBJ2-7, the V gene TRBV28; 15 nucleotides agree with TRBD2. CDR1 is MDHEN and CDR2 is SYDVKM in the germline V gene. CDR3 size: 21 residues. Germline trimming cut 5 bases from V and 4 bases from J; bases unmatched to any gene: 21.

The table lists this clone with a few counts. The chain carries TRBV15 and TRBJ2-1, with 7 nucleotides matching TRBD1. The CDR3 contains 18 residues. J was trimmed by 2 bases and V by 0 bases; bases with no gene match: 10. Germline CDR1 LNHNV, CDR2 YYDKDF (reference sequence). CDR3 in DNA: TGTGCCACCAGCAGAGATTATCCGGGACAGCAGACCTACAATGAGCAGTTCTTC. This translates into CATSRDYPGQQTYNEQFF. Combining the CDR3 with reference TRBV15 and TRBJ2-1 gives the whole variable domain DAMVIQNPRYQVTQFGKPVTLSCSQTLNHNVMYWYQQKSSQAPKLLFHYYDKDFNNEADTPDNFQSRRPNTSFCFLDIRSPGLGDTAMYLCATSRDYPGQQTYNEQFFGPGTRLTVL.

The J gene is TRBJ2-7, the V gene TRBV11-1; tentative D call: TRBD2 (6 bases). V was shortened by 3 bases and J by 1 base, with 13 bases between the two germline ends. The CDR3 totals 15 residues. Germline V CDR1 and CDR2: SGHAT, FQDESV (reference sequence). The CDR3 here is CASSFYSGSSYEQYF. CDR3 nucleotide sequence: TGTGCCAGCAGCTTTTATAGCGGATCTTCCTACGAGCAGTACTTC.

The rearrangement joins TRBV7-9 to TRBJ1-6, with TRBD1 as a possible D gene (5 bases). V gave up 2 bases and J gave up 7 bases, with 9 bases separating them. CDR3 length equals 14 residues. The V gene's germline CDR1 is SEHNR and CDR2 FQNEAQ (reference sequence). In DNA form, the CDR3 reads TGTGCCAGCAGCTTAAGTGGGGGGAATTCACCCCTCCACTTT. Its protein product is CASSLSGGNSPLHF.

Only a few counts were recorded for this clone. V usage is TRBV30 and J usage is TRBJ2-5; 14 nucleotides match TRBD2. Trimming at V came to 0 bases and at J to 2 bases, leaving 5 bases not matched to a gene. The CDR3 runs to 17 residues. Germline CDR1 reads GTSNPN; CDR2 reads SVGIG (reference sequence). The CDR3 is CAWSVATSGGGQETQYF. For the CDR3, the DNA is TGTGCCTGGAGTGTCGCGACTAGCGGGGGGGGACAAGAGACCCAGTACTTC.

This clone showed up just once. For the CDR3, the DNA is TGTGCCAGCAGCTTAGTGGTTACCCCCTACAATGAGCAGTTCTTC. Its protein product is CASSLVVTPYNEQFF. This rearrangement joins TRBV11-1 to TRBJ2-1; D not resolved. The CDR3 runs to 15 residues. Germline assignment: CDR1 SGHAT and CDR2 FQDESV (reference sequence). The V end lost 1 base, the J end lost 2 bases, and 9 bases lay between the germline ends.